This T cell receptor beta chain was obtained from a study of CD8 T cells in ankylosing spondylitis. Via MiXCR, TCRdb re-called the 5' RACE reads, giving one row per CDR3 protein. This sample has 150,000 to 200,000 distinct CDR3 sequences, with over 10% found just once. There are many counts of this clonotype. The germline V gene has CDR1 ENHRY and CDR2 SYGVKD. The V end lost 6 bases, the J end lost 6 bases, and 12 bases lay between the germline ends. This CDR3 spans 12 amino acids. Sequencing was performed on blood, either unsorted or a sorted T cell fraction (not recorded which). The origin of this receptor is a female donor with ankylosing spondylitis or in good health (not recorded which). J is TRBJ2-7 and V is TRBV10-3; D is ambiguous. The DNA of the CDR3 is TGTGCCATCAGCCAGCTGGGCCCCGAGCAGTACTTC. Protein: CAISQLGPEQYF.